The clone carrying this T cell receptor beta chain appeared a few times. No antigen is known for it. J lost 0 bases, V lost 4 bases, and 9 bases had no gene match. The CDR3 is 16 amino acids. The germline V gene encodes CDR1 SGHRS and CDR2 YFSETQ. The data belong to a study of blood T cells in healthy people across ages. Whole-study results and caveats: Diversity figures derived from one million T cells were judged to underestimate the true value.

A sample-barcoded 5' primer and a J-beta primer mix were used in a second PCR of roughly 7 to 11 cycles. Tags on each cDNA molecule came from a template-switch adaptor with 12 random nucleotides. TCRdb re-analysed the 5' RACE reads in MiXCR, keeping a single row per CDR3 protein. Here the sample spans some 1.5 million distinct CDR3 sequences, roughly 27% being singletons. The specimen sequenced was blood. This receptor was identified in a woman aged 25-40 years in good health. The chain couples TRBV5-1 to TRBJ1-2, with 7 positions matching TRBD1. CDR3 in amino acids: CASSPSGQPSNYGYTF. In nucleotides, the CDR3 is TGCGCCAGCAGCCCTTCGGGACAGCCTTCTAACTATGGCTACACCTTC.